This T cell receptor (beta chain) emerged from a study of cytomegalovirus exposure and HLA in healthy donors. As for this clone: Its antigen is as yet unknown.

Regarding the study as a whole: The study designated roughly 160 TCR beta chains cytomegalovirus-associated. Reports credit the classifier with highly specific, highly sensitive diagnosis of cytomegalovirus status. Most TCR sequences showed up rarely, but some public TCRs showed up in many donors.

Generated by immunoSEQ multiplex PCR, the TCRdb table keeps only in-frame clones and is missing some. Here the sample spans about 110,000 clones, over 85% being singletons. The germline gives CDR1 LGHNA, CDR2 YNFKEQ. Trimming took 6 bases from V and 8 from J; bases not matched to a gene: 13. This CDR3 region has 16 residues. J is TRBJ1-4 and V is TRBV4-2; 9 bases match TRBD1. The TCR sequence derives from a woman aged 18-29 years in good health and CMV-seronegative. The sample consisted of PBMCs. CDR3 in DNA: TGTGCCAGCAGAGAACTGCCGGGACAGGGATCCGAAAAACTGTTTTTT. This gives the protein CASRELPGQGSEKLFF.